A selection of T cell receptor beta chains follows, all from one sample in a study of blood T cell repertoires in COVID-19. Using immunoSEQ multiplex PCR, the repertoire was profiled, and TCRdb retains in-frame clones only, with some absent. In the table there are hundreds of thousands of clones, approximately 90% of which are singletons. Material for sequencing was PBMCs or T cells enriched from blood (not recorded which). These receptors came from a man between 18 and 29 years old who had recovered from COVID-19. Both conserved end residues are part of each CDR3. D genes are given only for firm matches. Clone size appears in some rows only: once, few, many, or a class for an expanded clone.

CDR3 DNA: TGCGCCAGCAGCCAAGGGCCGGCGGTCGGCCCATCTTCCTACAATGAGCAGTTCTTC; CDR3 protein: CASSQGPAVGPSSYNEQFF; clone size: .; D gene: .; V gene: TRBV4-1; J gene: TRBJ2-1
CDR3 DNA: TGTGCCAGCAGTTACTTATCGGGCGGGGAGCAGTACTTC; CDR3 protein: CASSYLSGGEQYF; clone size: .; D gene: .; V gene: TRBV6-2/TRBV6-3; J gene: TRBJ2-7
CDR3 DNA: TGTGCCAGCAGGGGGGACAGGGGTGCCGACGAGCAGTACTTC; CDR3 protein: CASRGDRGADEQYF; clone size: .; D gene: TRBD1; V gene: TRBV6-5; J gene: TRBJ2-7
CDR3 DNA: TGCGCCAGCAGGGACACAGGGTTAGGGGGATCCTACGAGCAGTACTTC; CDR3 protein: CASRDTGLGGSYEQYF; clone size: .; D gene: .; V gene: TRBV10-2; J gene: TRBJ2-7
CDR3 DNA: TGCGCCAGCAGCCAAGATGAACACCTCACGCAGTATTTT; CDR3 protein: CASSQDEHLTQYF; clone size: few; D gene: .; V gene: TRBV4-3; J gene: TRBJ2-3
CDR3 DNA: TGTGCCACCCAGGGGGCCAGCCAAGAGACCCAGTACTTC; CDR3 protein: CATQGASQETQYF; clone size: once; D gene: TRBD1; V gene: TRBV10-3; J gene: TRBJ2-5
CDR3 DNA: TGCGCCAGCAGCTTGGCAGGAGGGAGCAATCAGCCCCAGCATTTT; CDR3 protein: CASSLAGGSNQPQHF; clone size: .; D gene: .; V gene: TRBV5-1; J gene: TRBJ1-5
CDR3 DNA: TGTGCCAGCAGCTTAGAGATAGGGGCCCTGGAGACCCAGTACTTC; CDR3 protein: CASSLEIGALETQYF; clone size: .; D gene: .; V gene: TRBV11-2; J gene: TRBJ2-5
CDR3 DNA: TGTGCCAGTAGTTTCGCGGGGGCCGGTGAGCAGTTCTTC; CDR3 protein: CASSFAGAGEQFF; clone size: once; D gene: .; V gene: TRBV19; J gene: TRBJ2-1
CDR3 DNA: TGTGCCAGCAGCATTAGCGGGAGTACGGGCAATGAGCAGTTCTTC; CDR3 protein: CASSISGSTGNEQFF; clone size: .; D gene: TRBD2; V gene: TRBV7-6; J gene: TRBJ2-1
CDR3 DNA: TGCGCCAGCAGCCAAAACCCGGATTCAGTAGGGAGAGGGGGAGGGTATGGCTACACCTTC; CDR3 protein: CASSQNPDSVGRGGGYGYTF; clone size: .; D gene: .; V gene: TRBV4-1; J gene: TRBJ1-2
CDR3 DNA: TGTGCCAGCAGCTCCCAGGGGATGGGATTGATTAATGAAAAACTGTTTTTT; CDR3 protein: CASSSQGMGLINEKLFF; clone size: .; D gene: .; V gene: TRBV5-5; J gene: TRBJ1-4
CDR3 DNA: TGTGCCAGCAGCCCCCCGGCGGCCTACGAGCAGTACTTC; CDR3 protein: CASSPPAAYEQYF; clone size: .; D gene: .; V gene: TRBV12-3/TRBV12-4; J gene: TRBJ2-7
CDR3 DNA: TGTGCTAGTGGTTTTGCAGGGAGGCAGCCCCAGCATTTT; CDR3 protein: CASGFAGRQPQHF; clone size: once; D gene: .; V gene: TRBV12-5; J gene: TRBJ1-5
CDR3 DNA: TGTGCCAGCAGCCAAGTCGTAGATACGCAGTATTTT; CDR3 protein: CASSQVVDTQYF; clone size: .; D gene: .; V gene: TRBV14; J gene: TRBJ2-3
CDR3 DNA: TGTGCCAGCAGCGATGGGATAGGGAGCTATGGCTACACCTTC; CDR3 protein: CASSDGIGSYGYTF; clone size: .; D gene: .; V gene: TRBV7-2; J gene: TRBJ1-2
CDR3 DNA: TGTGCCAGCCGCAGAGGAGATCAGCCCCAGCATTTT; CDR3 protein: CASRRGDQPQHF; clone size: .; D gene: .; V gene: TRBV27; J gene: TRBJ1-5
CDR3 DNA: TGCAGTGCTAGTAGCGGGGGGCGAGAGACCCAGTACTTC; CDR3 protein: CSASSGGRETQYF; clone size: .; D gene: TRBD2; V gene: TRBV20-1; J gene: TRBJ2-5
CDR3 DNA: TGTGCCAGCAGCCCGGGACTAGCGCTAACCTACAATGAGCAGTTCTTC; CDR3 protein: CASSPGLALTYNEQFF; clone size: .; D gene: TRBD2; V gene: TRBV7-8; J gene: TRBJ2-1
CDR3 DNA: TGTGCCAGTAGTATCGTCCCGACAGGGGAGAATTCACCCCTCCACTTT; CDR3 protein: CASSIVPTGENSPLHF; clone size: once; D gene: TRBD1; V gene: TRBV19; J gene: TRBJ1-6
CDR3 DNA: TGTGCCAGCAGTTTCTGGGGGACTAGCGGGAGCAATGAGCAGTTCTTC; CDR3 protein: CASSFWGTSGSNEQFF; clone size: .; D gene: TRBD2; V gene: TRBV27; J gene: TRBJ2-1
CDR3 DNA: TGTGCCAGCAGCTTTGGGGACTCTAGAGAGCAGTTCTTC; CDR3 protein: CASSFGDSREQFF; clone size: .; D gene: .; V gene: TRBV7-8; J gene: TRBJ2-1
CDR3 DNA: TGCGCCAGCACCATAATTTACCGGGACAGCTTGAACACCGGGGAGCTGTTTTTT; CDR3 protein: CASTIIYRDSLNTGELFF; clone size: .; D gene: TRBD1; V gene: TRBV5-1; J gene: TRBJ2-2
CDR3 DNA: TGTGCCAGCTCACCAGGACAGGGGGTTGTAGAGACCCAGTACTTC; CDR3 protein: CASSPGQGVVETQYF; clone size: .; D gene: TRBD1; V gene: TRBV18; J gene: TRBJ2-5
CDR3 DNA: TGCGCCAGCAGCTTGCCCCCCCGGACAGGGGTTACCGGGGAGCTGTTTTTT; CDR3 protein: CASSLPPRTGVTGELFF; clone size: .; D gene: TRBD1; V gene: TRBV5-1; J gene: TRBJ2-2
CDR3 DNA: TGTGCCAGCAGCGTAGGAGGGGGAAGTGGTTCACCCCTCCACTTT; CDR3 protein: CASSVGGGSGSPLHF; clone size: .; D gene: .; V gene: TRBV9; J gene: TRBJ1-6
CDR3 DNA: TGTGCCAGCAGCTCCGTGCGACTACGTGAGACCCAGTACTTC; CDR3 protein: CASSSVRLRETQYF; clone size: few; D gene: .; V gene: TRBV7-2; J gene: TRBJ2-5
CDR3 DNA: TGTGCCTGGAGTAGAGTAACCTACGAGCAGTACTTC; CDR3 protein: CAWSRVTYEQYF; clone size: .; D gene: .; V gene: TRBV30; J gene: TRBJ2-7
CDR3 DNA: TGCAGCGTTGAAGAAGCGGCTTCCTACGAGCAGTACTTC; CDR3 protein: CSVEEAASYEQYF; clone size: .; D gene: .; V gene: TRBV29-1; J gene: TRBJ2-7
CDR3 DNA: TGTGCCAGCAGTTACTCGACTAGCGGACACAATGAGCAGTTCTTC; CDR3 protein: CASSYSTSGHNEQFF; clone size: few; D gene: TRBD2; V gene: TRBV6-5; J gene: TRBJ2-1
CDR3 DNA: TGCGCCAGCAGCTTTGCTCCCGGGACTACCTCCTACGAGCAGTACTTC; CDR3 protein: CASSFAPGTTSYEQYF; clone size: .; D gene: TRBD2; V gene: TRBV5-1; J gene: TRBJ2-7
CDR3 DNA: TGTGCCAGCAGCTTAACTAGCGGGAACATTCAGTACTTC; CDR3 protein: CASSLTSGNIQYF; clone size: .; D gene: TRBD2; V gene: TRBV7-3; J gene: TRBJ2-4
CDR3 DNA: TGTGCCAGCAGTGAGAAGGGTCAGGGGATTTCACCCCTCCACTTT; CDR3 protein: CASSEKGQGISPLHF; clone size: few; D gene: .; V gene: TRBV6-1; J gene: TRBJ1-6